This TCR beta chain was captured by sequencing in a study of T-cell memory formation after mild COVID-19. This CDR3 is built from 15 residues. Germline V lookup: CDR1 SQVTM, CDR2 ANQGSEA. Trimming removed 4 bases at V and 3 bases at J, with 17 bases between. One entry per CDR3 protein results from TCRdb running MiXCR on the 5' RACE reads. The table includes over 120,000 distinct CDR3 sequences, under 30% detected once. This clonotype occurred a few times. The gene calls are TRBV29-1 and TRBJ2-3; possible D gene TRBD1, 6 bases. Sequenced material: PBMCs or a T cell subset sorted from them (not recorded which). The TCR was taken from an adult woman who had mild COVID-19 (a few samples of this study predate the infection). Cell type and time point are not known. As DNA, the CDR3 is TGCAGCGTTGCAGGGGCCCGGGTGATGACAGATACGCAGTATTTT. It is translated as CSVAGARVMTDTQYF.